The text below deals with one T cell receptor beta chain. Its antigen is as yet unknown. The CDR3 is 13 amino acids. Germline CDR1 SQVTM, CDR2 ANQGSEA. Trimming left V 4 bases short and J 7 bases short, with 13 bases between. These data originate in a study of T cell responses to AZD1222 COVID-19 vaccine. Whole-study results and caveats: In a largely white British group with more females than males, clonal diversity was possibly underestimated. Distributed over spike, vaccine-associated CD4 TCRs predominated at 160-218 and 743-854.

Produced via immunoSEQ multiplex PCR; TCRdb's table is partial and in-frame only. The repertoire holds approximately 150,000 clones, around 93% seen once, with around 1.3% in the top ten. The chain joins TRBV29-1 to TRBJ1-4; no firm D call. The material was peripheral blood, obtained on day 0 of AZD1222 vaccination. The receptor was isolated from an adult in good health. The chain's CDR3 is CSVADRAGEKLFF. DNA of the CDR3: TGCAGCGTTGCGGATAGGGCGGGTGAAAAACTGTTTTTT. The full variable domain, rest sourced from reference TRBV29-1 and TRBJ1-4, is SAVISQKPSRDICQRGTSLTIQCQVDSQVTMMFWYRQQPGQSLTLIATANQGSEATYESGFVIDKFPISRPNLTFSTLTVSNMSPEDSSIYLCSVADRAGEKLFFGSGTQLSVL.